This T cell receptor (beta chain) originates from a study of graft-versus-host responses after intestinal transplantation. Study-wide background: For two to four years after anti-thymocyte globulin induction, all recipients took tacrolimus and steroids.

The repertoire was sequenced with immunoSEQ multiplex PCR; TCRdb's copy has only in-frame clones and lacks some. The sample has about 15,000 clones, 65% to 70% seen once. Investigators treated the graft tissue so that it released intraepithelial and lamina propria lymphocytes. Note on this clone: The antigen is not known.

Overall study findings and caveats: Early after transplant, HvG declines were associated with peak levels of circulating GvH clones. Some GvH clones appeared in ileal mucosa or blood before recipient bone marrow.

Trimming took 3 bases from V and 7 from J, leaving 12 bases between them. The CDR3 loop spans 13 amino acids. The germline gives CDR1 SGHVS, CDR2 FQNEAQ. The material was ileum tissue, obtained roughly 720 days after intestinal transplantation. The receptor comes from a human patient who received an intestinal transplant, so some T cells may come from the graft donor. The V and J genes are TRBV7-8 and TRBJ1-2, with D perhaps TRBD1 (5 bases). The CDR3 DNA is TGTGCCAGCAGCTTCCGGGACTTAGGTGGCTACACCTTC. Amino acids: CASSFRDLGGYTF.